These 10 T cell receptor beta chains were sequenced from one sample in a study of blood T cell repertoires in COVID-19. Profiling relied on immunoSEQ multiplex PCR, and the TCRdb table lists in-frame clones only, not all of them. The top ten hold approximately 4.5% of the sample, which has 250,000 or so clones, 82% seen once. Sequenced material: peripheral blood. Receptors originate from a woman in her seventies with acute or convalescent COVID-19.

This clone was counted a single time. The chain is built from TRBV11-2 and TRBJ1-2; D is perhaps TRBD1 (5 bases). The CDR3 consists of 13 residues. From germline, CDR1 is SGHAT and CDR2 FQNNGV. V was cut by 4 bases and J by 4 bases, with 10 bases left in between. This CDR3 is CASSSGHGYGYTF. The CDR3 DNA reads TGTGCCAGCAGCTCTGGACACGGCTATGGCTACACCTTC.

The chain couples TRBV3-1 (or the pseudogene TRBV3-2) to TRBJ2-2, with D possibly being TRBD1 (5 bases). Looked up from germline, CDR1 is LGHDT and CDR2 is YNNKEL (reference sequence). This CDR3 contains 13 residues. Deletions cut 1 base from V and 6 bases from J, with 6 bases between. CDR3 DNA sequence: TGTGCCAGCAGCCAAGTAGGGGCCGGGGAGCTGTTTTTT. It specifies CASSQVGAGELFF.

This clone was observed a single time. CDR3 nucleotides: TGTGCCTGGTGTGAGGGGTGGAGCACTGAAGCTTTCTTT. Residues: CAWCEGWSTEAFF. This chain connects TRBV30 to TRBJ1-1, with D possibly TRBD1 on 5 matching bases. The V gene's germline CDR1 is GTSNPN and CDR2 SVGIG (reference sequence). The V end was cut by 5 bases, the J end by 4 bases, with 14 bases between. This CDR3 has 13 residues.

CDR3 DNA: TGTGCCAGCAGTGACGGGTATAGCAATCAGCCCCAGCATTTT. This sequence encodes CASSDGYSNQPQHF. The J gene is TRBJ1-5, the V gene TRBV6-1; no clear D gene. Germline CDR1 and CDR2: MNHNS and SASEGT. The CDR3 contains 14 residues. V was clipped by 3 bases and J by 0 bases, with 6 bases between them.

The chain links TRBV7-2 to TRBJ2-1, with TRBD2 matching 9 bases. V shed 5 bases and J 4 bases; nucleotides not matched to a gene: 9. Germline loops: CDR1 SGHTA, CDR2 FQGNSA. This CDR3 has 16 amino acids. This CDR3 is CASSIGTLAGYNEQFF. Here the CDR3 DNA reads TGTGCCAGCAGCATAGGGACGCTAGCGGGGTACAATGAGCAGTTCTTC.

The table lists this clone with a few counts. This sequence joins TRBV6-5 and TRBJ2-2, with TRBD2 identical over 14 bases. V shed 6 bases and J 4 bases; nucleotides not matched to a gene: 1. CDR3 length: 15 residues. The germline CDR1 and CDR2 sequences are MNHEY and SVGAGI. The CDR3 coding sequence is TGTGCCAGCAGAGGGACTAGCGGGGGCACCGGGGAGCTGTTTTTT. Protein sequence: CASRGTSGGTGELFF.

The rearrangement links TRBV27 to TRBJ2-3, with TRBD2 matching 9 bases. With 6 bases clipped from V and 0 bases from J, the junction kept 16 bases outside the gene matches. This CDR3 has 19 residues. CDR1 and CDR2 from the germline V gene are MNHEY and SMNVEV (reference sequence). The DNA for the CDR3 is TGTGCCAGCAGACACGGGGCGGGGGGGTCCCTCTATAGCACAGATACGCAGTATTTT. Its translation is CASRHGAGGSLYSTDTQYF.

The chain has TRBV14 and TRBJ1-6, with a possible D match to TRBD1 (6 bases). V gave up 3 bases and J gave up 7 bases, with 7 bases separating them. The germline V gene has CDR1 SGHDN and CDR2 FVKESK. The CDR3 consists of 13 residues. This CDR3 is CASSHGQNSPLHF. Written as DNA, the CDR3 is TGTGCCAGCAGCCACGGACAGAATTCACCCCTCCACTTT.

The chain couples TRBV18 to TRBJ1-1, with D tentatively TRBD1 (5 bases). The V gene lost 8 bases and the J gene lost 1 base, with 8 bases spanning the gap. Germline V CDR1 and CDR2: KGHSH, LQKENI. The length of the CDR3 is 12 residues. The CDR3 here is CASLQENTEAFF. In DNA form, the CDR3 reads TGTGCCAGCCTACAGGAGAACACTGAAGCTTTCTTT.

This chain joins TRBV19 and TRBJ1-6, with D perhaps matching TRBD1 (6 bases). The length of the CDR3 is 17 residues. Germline V lookup: CDR1 LNHDA, CDR2 SQIVND (reference sequence). V was trimmed by 4 bases and J by 0 bases, leaving 13 bases between them. The CDR3 sequence is CASSTRTVTSYNSPLHF. CDR3 sequence (DNA): TGTGCCAGTAGTACCCGGACAGTAACCTCCTATAATTCACCCCTCCACTTT.